Following are 18 T cell receptor beta chains from one sample sequenced in a study of T cell repertoires in ileal Crohn's disease. The repertoire was sequenced with immunoSEQ multiplex PCR; TCRdb's copy has only in-frame clones and lacks some. Among about 14,000 clones listed, under 90% were seen once. Material for sequencing was ileal tissue. All receptors come from an adult with Crohn's disease.

The gene calls are TRBV4-2 and TRBJ1-1; no firm D call. In germline, CDR1 is LGHNA, CDR2 YNFKEQ. This CDR3 is built from 13 residues. Trimming cost V 0 bases and J 5 bases, with 7 bases left between them. CDR3 sequence (DNA): TGTGCCAGCAGCCAAGATTGGGAGACTGAAGCTTTCTTT. As protein: CASSQDWETEAFF.

This clone was seen more than once but under ten times. This chain uses TRBV5-1 with TRBJ1-2; TRBD1 is a possible D gene (6 bases). CDR1 is SGHRS, CDR2 YFSETQ, per germline. This CDR3 comprises 14 residues. The V gene lost 6 bases and the J gene lost 2 bases, with 14 bases spanning the gap. This CDR3 reads CASKGQTENYGYTF. The CDR3 DNA reads TGCGCCAGCAAAGGACAGACTGAGAACTATGGCTACACCTTC.

The chain employs TRBV5-5 and TRBJ2-1, with TRBD2 identical over 9 bases. Germline CDR1 and CDR2: SGHKS and YYEKEE (reference sequence). CDR3 size: 15 residues. The V segment lost 2 bases and the J segment 4 bases; nucleotides outside the gene matches: 4. The chain's CDR3 is CASSFGLAGYNEQFF. In DNA form, the CDR3 reads TGTGCCAGCAGCTTCGGGCTAGCGGGGTACAATGAGCAGTTCTTC. Complete variable domain (other parts from reference TRBV5-5 and TRBJ2-1): DAGVTQSPTHLIKTRGQQVTLRCSPISGHKSVSWYQQVLGQGPQFIFQYYEKEERGRGNFPDRFSARQFPNYSSELNVNALLLGDSALYLCASSFGLAGYNEQFFGPGTRLTVL.

This chain links TRBV9 with TRBJ1-1; 7 bases fit TRBD1. Germline V CDR1 and CDR2: SGDLS, YYNGEE. The length of the CDR3 is 15 residues. V lost 3 bases and J lost 5; bases outside the gene matches: 10. The CDR3 protein is CASSEKGARSTEAFF. The CDR3 coding sequence is TGTGCCAGCAGCGAAAAGGGGGCGCGGTCAACTGAAGCTTTCTTT.

The chain couples TRBV6-5 to TRBJ1-5; possible D gene TRBD1, 6 bases. The germline V and J ends were trimmed by 6 bases and 3 bases, with 12 bases remaining between them. The CDR3 runs to 14 residues. The V gene's germline CDR1 is MNHEY and CDR2 SVGAGI. DNA for the CDR3: TGTGCCAGCAGGGAACAGGGCTACAATCAGCCCCAGCATTTT. Amino acid sequence: CASREQGYNQPQHF.

The V gene is TRBV7-2, the J gene TRBJ2-5; 7 positions match TRBD2. V was pared by 8 bases and J by 1 base, with 7 bases of the junction left unmatched. The CDR3 has 14 residues. Germline CDR1 SGHTA, CDR2 FQGNSA. Here the CDR3 DNA reads TGTGCCAGCTCTCGGGACTACTTCCAAGAGACCCAGTACTTC. It encodes CASSRDYFQETQYF.

The chain is built from TRBV5-4 and TRBJ1-1; a weak D match, TRBD1 (6 bases). V was clipped by 4 bases and J by 0 bases, with 10 bases between them. The CDR3 sequence is 14 residues long. Germline CDR1 SGHNT, CDR2 YYREEE (reference sequence). CDR3 DNA sequence: TGTGCCAGCAGCCTGGGGGCATTGAACACTGAAGCTTTCTTT. As protein: CASSLGALNTEAFF.

J is TRBJ2-2 and V is TRBV5-6; possibly TRBD1 for D (6 bases). The germline V gene has CDR1 SGHDT and CDR2 YYEEEE. The CDR3 is 15 amino acids. V was pared by 4 bases and J by 2 bases, with 12 bases between. This CDR3 reads CASSRDKLNTGELFF. CDR3 coding DNA: TGTGCCAGCAGCCGGGACAAGTTAAACACCGGGGAGCTGTTTTTT.

CDR3 sequence reads: CASSLINEAFF. For the CDR3, the DNA is TGTGCCAGCAGCTTAATTAATGAAGCTTTCTTT. The chain links TRBV7-2 to TRBJ1-1; D unresolved. Trimming removed 2 bases from V and 7 bases from J, with 5 bases in between. Germline V lookup: CDR1 SGHTA, CDR2 FQGNSA. The CDR3 contains 11 residues.

The chain has TRBV30 and TRBJ2-5; TRBD1 matches at 8 bases. This CDR3 has 12 residues. The germline gives CDR1 GTSNPN, CDR2 SVGIG (reference sequence). Trimming cost V 8 bases and J 1 base; bases outside gene matches: 3. In DNA, the CDR3 is TGTGCCCGAGACAGGGGCCAAGAGACCCAGTACTTC. Encoded protein: CARDRGQETQYF.

The rearrangement uses TRBV2 and TRBJ2-7; TRBD2 aligns across 9 bases. There are 14 residues in the CDR3. The V gene end was trimmed by 7 bases and the J gene end by 0 bases; junction bases not matched to a gene: 4. Looked up from germline, CDR1 is SNHLY and CDR2 is FYNNEI. The CDR3 DNA sequence: TGTGCCAGCAAGACTAGCGGAAACTCCTACGAGCAGTACTTC. Protein: CASKTSGNSYEQYF. The variable domain in full, completed from reference TRBV2 and TRBJ2-7, reads EPEVTQTPSHQVTQMGQEVILRCVPISNHLYFYWYRQILGQKVEFLVSFYNNEISEKSEIFDDQFSVERPDGSNFTLKIRSTKLEDSAMYFCASKTSGNSYEQYFGPGTRLTVT.

The rearrangement joins TRBV7-2 to TRBJ2-3, with D possibly TRBD1 on 5 matching bases. The CDR3 loop spans 14 amino acids. Germline V gives CDR1 SGHTA, CDR2 FQGNSA. V lost 8 bases and J lost 1, with 13 bases in between. CDR3 in DNA: TGTGCCAGCTGCAGGGAACCACGCACAGATACGCAGTATTTT. It yields the protein CASCREPRTDTQYF.

This chain connects TRBV6-5 to TRBJ1-1, with D perhaps matching TRBD1 (6 bases). Germline V lookup: CDR1 MNHEY, CDR2 SVGAGI. The CDR3 length is 15 residues. V lost 6 bases to trimming and J lost 0 bases, with 14 bases between them. This chain's CDR3 is CASSPATGLNTEAFF. The CDR3 bases are TGTGCCAGCAGCCCCGCTACAGGGTTGAACACTGAAGCTTTCTTT.

CDR3 DNA: TGTGCCAGCAGCCATTCGACTAGCGGTCAAGAGACCCAGTACTTC. Its protein is CASSHSTSGQETQYF. The genes are TRBV28 and TRBJ2-5, with 9 bases identical to TRBD2. The CDR3 has 15 amino acids. J was trimmed by 2 bases and V by 6 bases; bases with no gene match: 7. Germline V gives CDR1 MDHEN, CDR2 SYDVKM.

The V call is TRBV29-1, the J call TRBJ2-1; 14 nucleotides line up with TRBD2. This CDR3 contains 15 residues. Looked up from germline, CDR1 is SQVTM and CDR2 is ANQGSEA. J gave up 5 bases and V 5 bases, and 5 bases lay outside the gene matches. The DNA for the CDR3 is TGCAGCGTTCCTCGACTAGCGGGGGGGGACAATGAGCAGTTCTTC. Its translation is CSVPRLAGGDNEQFF.

This chain connects TRBV19 to TRBJ2-3; perhaps TRBD1 as D (5 bases). V lost 1 base to trimming and J lost 3 bases, with 8 bases between them. Germline lookup yields CDR1 LNHDA and CDR2 SQIVND (reference sequence). This CDR3 spans 14 amino acids. CDR3 bases: TGTGCCAGTAGTATAGCCAAGGGGACAGATACGCAGTATTTT. The encoded protein is CASSIAKGTDTQYF.

The chain employs TRBV7-2 and TRBJ1-2, with D maybe TRBD1 (5 bases). Trimming took 1 base from V and 4 from J, leaving 13 bases between them. The CDR3 spans 15 residues. Looked up from germline, CDR1 is SGHTA and CDR2 is FQGNSA. This CDR3 is CASSLERGRSYGYTF. The CDR3 DNA sequence: TGTGCCAGCAGCTTAGAAAGGGGAAGGAGCTATGGCTACACCTTC.

The chain links TRBV6-1 to TRBJ2-1, with 7 positions matching TRBD1. The CDR3 consists of 14 residues. CDR1 and CDR2 from the germline V gene are MNHNS and SASEGT. V lost 6 bases to trimming and J lost 5 bases; unmatched junction nucleotides: 7. Here the CDR3 reads CASRGTVWDNEQFF. CDR3 bases: TGTGCCAGCAGGGGGACAGTGTGGGACAATGAGCAGTTCTTC.